The entry below gives a single T cell receptor (beta chain) sequence along with its context. Its antigen is not known. This sample stems from a study of cytomegalovirus exposure and HLA in healthy donors. Points from the study as a whole: DRB1 had the most TCR associations and HLA-C the fewest, a later analysis found, with rates varying by HLA locus. Common viral pathogens were later found to be apparently linked to several of the most significant clusters.

With 60 Vbeta and 13 Jbeta primers, the PCR was carried out. The assay was immunoSEQ multiplex PCR, and TCRdb's table has in-frame clones only and misses some. The data show 150,000 or so clones, 75% to 90% seen once. The CDR3 covers 15 residues. CDR1 PRHDT and CDR2 FYEKMQ come from the germline V gene (reference sequence). V was clipped by 2 bases and J by 4 bases; unmatched bases: 3. The sequenced material came from PBMCs. The sequence came from a woman between 18 and 29 years old in good health and CMV-seronegative. V and J are TRBV13 and TRBJ2-2; 8 bases align to TRBD2. CDR3 nucleotides: TGTGCCAGCAGCTTACGGGGGGGCGGCACCGGGGAGCTGTTTTTT. This encodes CASSLRGGGTGELFF.